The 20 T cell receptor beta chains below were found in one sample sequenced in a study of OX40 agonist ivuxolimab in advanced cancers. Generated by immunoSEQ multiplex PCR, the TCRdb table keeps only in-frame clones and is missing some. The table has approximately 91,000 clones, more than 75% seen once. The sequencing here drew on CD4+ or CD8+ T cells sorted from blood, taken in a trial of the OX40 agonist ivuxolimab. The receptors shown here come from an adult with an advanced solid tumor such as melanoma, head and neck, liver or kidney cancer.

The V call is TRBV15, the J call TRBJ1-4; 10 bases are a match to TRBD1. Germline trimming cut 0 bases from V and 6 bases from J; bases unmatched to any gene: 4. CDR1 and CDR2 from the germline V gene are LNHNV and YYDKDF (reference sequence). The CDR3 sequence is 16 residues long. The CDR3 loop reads CATSRDFGTGDEKLFF. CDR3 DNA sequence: TGTGCCACCAGCAGAGATTTTGGGACAGGGGATGAAAAACTGTTTTTT.

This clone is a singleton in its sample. In DNA, the CDR3 is TGTGCCAGCAGCCTATACAGGGGAACTAATGAAAAACTGTTTTTT. Its protein product is CASSLYRGTNEKLFF. This rearrangement joins TRBV5-8 to TRBJ1-4; 7 positions match TRBD1. Germline V gene data show CDR1 as SGHTS and CDR2 as YDEGEE. The CDR3 is 15 amino acids. Unmatched junction bases numbered 4, after V lost 4 bases and J lost 1 base.

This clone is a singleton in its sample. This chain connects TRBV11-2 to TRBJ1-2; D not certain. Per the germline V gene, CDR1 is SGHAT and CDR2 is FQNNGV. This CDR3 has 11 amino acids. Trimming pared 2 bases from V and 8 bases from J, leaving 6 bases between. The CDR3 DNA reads TGTGCCAGCAGCTTAACGTCCGGCTACACCTTC. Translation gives CASSLTSGYTF.

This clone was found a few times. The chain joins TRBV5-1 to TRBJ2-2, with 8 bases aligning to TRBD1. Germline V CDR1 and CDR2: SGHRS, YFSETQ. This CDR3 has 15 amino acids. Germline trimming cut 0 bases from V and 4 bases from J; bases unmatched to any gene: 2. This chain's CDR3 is CASSLGQGSTGELFF. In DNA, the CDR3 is TGCGCCAGCAGCTTGGGACAGGGGTCCACCGGGGAGCTGTTTTTT.

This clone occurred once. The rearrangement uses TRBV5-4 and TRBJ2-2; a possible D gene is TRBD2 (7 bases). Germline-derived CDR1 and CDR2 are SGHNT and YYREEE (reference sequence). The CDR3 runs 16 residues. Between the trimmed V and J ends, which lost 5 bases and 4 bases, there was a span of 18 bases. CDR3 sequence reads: CASRTGGGRSTGELFF. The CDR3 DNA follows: TGTGCCAGCAGGACTGGGGGCGGGAGAAGCACCGGGGAGCTGTTTTTT.

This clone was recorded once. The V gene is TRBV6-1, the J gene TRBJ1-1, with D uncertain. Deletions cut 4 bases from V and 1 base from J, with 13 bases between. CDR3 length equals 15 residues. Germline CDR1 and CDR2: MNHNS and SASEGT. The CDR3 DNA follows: TGTGCCAGCAGTGCCCCACCCGGGTCGAACACTGAAGCTTTCTTT. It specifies CASSAPPGSNTEAFF.

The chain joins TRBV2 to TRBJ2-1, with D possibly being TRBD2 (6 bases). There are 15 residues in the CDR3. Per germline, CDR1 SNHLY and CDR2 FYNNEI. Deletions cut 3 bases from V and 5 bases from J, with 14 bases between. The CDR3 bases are TGTGCCAGCAGTGACCTGGGTAGCGGTAACAATGAGCAGTTCTTC. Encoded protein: CASSDLGSGNNEQFF.

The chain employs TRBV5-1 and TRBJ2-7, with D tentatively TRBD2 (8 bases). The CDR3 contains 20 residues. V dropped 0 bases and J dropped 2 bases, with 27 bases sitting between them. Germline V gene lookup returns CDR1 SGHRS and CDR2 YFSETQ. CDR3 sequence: CASSLEPGQISGSPPYEQYF. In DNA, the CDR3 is TGCGCCAGCAGCTTGGAACCGGGACAGATAAGCGGGAGTCCTCCCTACGAGCAGTACTTC. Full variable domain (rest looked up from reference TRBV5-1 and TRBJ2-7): KAGVTQTPRYLIKTRGQQVTLSCSPISGHRSVSWYQQTPGQGLQFLFEYFSETQRNKGNFPGRFSGRQFSNSRSEMNVSTLELGDSALYLCASSLEPGQISGSPPYEQYFGPGTRLTVT.

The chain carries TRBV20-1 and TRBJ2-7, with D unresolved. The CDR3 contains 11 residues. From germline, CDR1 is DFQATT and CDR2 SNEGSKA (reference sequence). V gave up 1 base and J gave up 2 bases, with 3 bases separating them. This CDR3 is CSARVTYEQYF. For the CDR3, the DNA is TGCAGTGCTAGAGTAACCTACGAGCAGTACTTC.

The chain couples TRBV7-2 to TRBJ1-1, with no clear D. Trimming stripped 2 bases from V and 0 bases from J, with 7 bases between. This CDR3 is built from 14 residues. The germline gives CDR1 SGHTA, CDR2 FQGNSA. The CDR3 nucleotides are TGTGCCAGCAGCTTATACAGAATGAACACTGAAGCTTTCTTT. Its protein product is CASSLYRMNTEAFF.

In DNA form, the CDR3 reads TGTGCCAGCAGCTTAGTAGGGTCGGGTGAAAAACTGTTTTTT. Protein product: CASSLVGSGEKLFF. The chain combines TRBV7-2 with TRBJ1-4; D uncertain. This CDR3 spans 14 amino acids. Between the trimmed V and J ends, which lost 1 base and 7 bases, there was a span of 10 bases. The germline gives CDR1 SGHTA, CDR2 FQGNSA.

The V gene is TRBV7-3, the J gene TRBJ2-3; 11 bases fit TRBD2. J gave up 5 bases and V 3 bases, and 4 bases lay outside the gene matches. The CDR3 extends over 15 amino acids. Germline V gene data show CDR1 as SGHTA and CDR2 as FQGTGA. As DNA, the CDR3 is TGTGCCAGCAGCTTTAGCGGGAGGGCCAGAGATACGCAGTATTTT. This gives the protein CASSFSGRARDTQYF. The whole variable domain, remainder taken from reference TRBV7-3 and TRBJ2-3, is GAGVSQTPSNKVTEKGKYVELRCDPISGHTALYWYRQSLGQGPEFLIYFQGTGAADDSGLPNDRFFAVRPEGSVSTLKIQRTERGDSAVYLCASSFSGRARDTQYFGPGTRLTVL.

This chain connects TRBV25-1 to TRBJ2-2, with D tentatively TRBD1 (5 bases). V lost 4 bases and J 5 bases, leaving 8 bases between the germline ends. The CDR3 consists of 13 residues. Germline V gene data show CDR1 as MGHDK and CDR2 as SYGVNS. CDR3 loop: CASSGQGTGELFF. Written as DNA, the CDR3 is TGTGCCAGCAGTGGCCAGGGTACCGGGGAGCTGTTTTTT. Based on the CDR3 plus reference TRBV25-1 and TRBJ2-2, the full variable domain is EADIYQTPRYLVIGTGKKITLECSQTMGHDKMYWYQQDPGMELHLIHYSYGVNSTEKGDLSSESTVSRIRTEHFPLTLESARPSHTSQYLCASSGQGTGELFFGEGSRLTVL.

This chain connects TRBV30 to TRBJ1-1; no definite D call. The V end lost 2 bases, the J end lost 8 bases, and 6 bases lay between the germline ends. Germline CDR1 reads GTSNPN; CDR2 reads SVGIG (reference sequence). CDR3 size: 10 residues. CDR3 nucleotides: TGTGCCTGGAGTATAGGGGAAGCTTTCTTT. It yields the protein CAWSIGEAFF.

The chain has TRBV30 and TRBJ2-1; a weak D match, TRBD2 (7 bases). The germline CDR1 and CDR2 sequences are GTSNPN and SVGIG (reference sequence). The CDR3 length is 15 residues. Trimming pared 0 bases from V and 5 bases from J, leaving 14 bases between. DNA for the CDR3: TGTGCCTGGAGTGTAGGGGGGGACATACACAATGAGCAGTTCTTC. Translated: CAWSVGGDIHNEQFF.

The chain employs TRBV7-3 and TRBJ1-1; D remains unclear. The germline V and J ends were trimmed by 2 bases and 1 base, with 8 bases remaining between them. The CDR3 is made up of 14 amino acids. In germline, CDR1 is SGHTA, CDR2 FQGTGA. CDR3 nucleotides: TGTGCCAGCAGCTTATCTCGGGGGAACACTGAAGCTTTCTTT. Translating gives CASSLSRGNTEAFF.

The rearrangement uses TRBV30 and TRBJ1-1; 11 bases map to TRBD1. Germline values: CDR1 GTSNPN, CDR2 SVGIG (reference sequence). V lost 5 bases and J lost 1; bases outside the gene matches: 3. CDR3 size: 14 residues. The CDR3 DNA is TGTGCCTGGGGACAGGGGGCAGAGAACACTGAAGCTTTCTTT. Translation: CAWGQGAENTEAFF.

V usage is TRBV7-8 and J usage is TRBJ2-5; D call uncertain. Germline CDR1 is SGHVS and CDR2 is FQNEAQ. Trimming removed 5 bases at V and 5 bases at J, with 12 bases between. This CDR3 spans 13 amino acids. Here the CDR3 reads CASSLPVLETQYF. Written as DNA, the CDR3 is TGTGCCAGCAGCCTCCCCGTATTGGAGACCCAGTACTTC.

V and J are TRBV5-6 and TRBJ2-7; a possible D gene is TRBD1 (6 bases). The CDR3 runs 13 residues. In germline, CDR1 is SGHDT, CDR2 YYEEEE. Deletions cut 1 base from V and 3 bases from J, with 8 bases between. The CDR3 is CASSLQGLYEQYF. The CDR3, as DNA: TGTGCCAGCAGCTTGCAGGGGCTCTACGAGCAGTACTTC.

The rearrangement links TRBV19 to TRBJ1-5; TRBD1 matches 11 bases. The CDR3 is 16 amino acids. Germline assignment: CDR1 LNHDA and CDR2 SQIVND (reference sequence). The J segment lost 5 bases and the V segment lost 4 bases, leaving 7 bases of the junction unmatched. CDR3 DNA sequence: TGTGCCAGTAGTAAGGGACAGGGGGGCTTAGATCAGCCCCAGCATTTT. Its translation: CASSKGQGGLDQPQHF.